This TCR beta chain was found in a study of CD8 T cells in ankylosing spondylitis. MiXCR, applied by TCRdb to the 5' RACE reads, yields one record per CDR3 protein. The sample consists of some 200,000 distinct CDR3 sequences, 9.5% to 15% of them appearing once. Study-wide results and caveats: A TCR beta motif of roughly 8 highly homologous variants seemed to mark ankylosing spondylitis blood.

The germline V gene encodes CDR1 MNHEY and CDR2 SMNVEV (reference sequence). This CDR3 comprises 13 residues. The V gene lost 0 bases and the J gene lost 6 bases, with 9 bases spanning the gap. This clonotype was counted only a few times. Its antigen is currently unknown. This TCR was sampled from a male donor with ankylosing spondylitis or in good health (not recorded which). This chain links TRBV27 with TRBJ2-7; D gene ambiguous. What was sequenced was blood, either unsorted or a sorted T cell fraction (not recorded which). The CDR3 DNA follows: TGTGCCAGCAGTTTATCTGCAGTGGGCGAGCAGTACTTC. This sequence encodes CASSLSAVGEQYF.